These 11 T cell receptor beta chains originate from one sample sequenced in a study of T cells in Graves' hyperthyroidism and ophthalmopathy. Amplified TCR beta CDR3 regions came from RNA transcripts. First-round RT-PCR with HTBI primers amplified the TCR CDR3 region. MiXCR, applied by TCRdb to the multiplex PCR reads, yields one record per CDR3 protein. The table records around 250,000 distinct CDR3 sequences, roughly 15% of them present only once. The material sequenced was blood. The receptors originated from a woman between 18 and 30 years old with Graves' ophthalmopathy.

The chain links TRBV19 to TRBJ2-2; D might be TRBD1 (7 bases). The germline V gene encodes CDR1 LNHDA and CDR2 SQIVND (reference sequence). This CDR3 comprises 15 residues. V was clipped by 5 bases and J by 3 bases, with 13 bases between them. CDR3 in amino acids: CASSPQGGYTGELFF. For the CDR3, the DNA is TGTGCCAGTAGTCCGCAGGGGGGATACACCGGGGAGCTGTTTTTT.

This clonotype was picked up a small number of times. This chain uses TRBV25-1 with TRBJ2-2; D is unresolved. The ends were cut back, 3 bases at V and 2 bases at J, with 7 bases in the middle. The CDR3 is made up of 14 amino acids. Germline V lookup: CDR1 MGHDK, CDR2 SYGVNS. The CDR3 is CASSDLANTGELFF. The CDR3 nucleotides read TGTGCCAGCAGTGATCTTGCTAACACCGGGGAGCTGTTTTTT.

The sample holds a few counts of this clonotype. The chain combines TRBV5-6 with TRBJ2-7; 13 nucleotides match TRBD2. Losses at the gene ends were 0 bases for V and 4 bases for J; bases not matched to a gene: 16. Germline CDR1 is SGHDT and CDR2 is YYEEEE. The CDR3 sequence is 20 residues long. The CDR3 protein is CASSLEKGTSGNGYLYEQYF. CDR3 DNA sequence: TGTGCCAGCAGCTTGGAAAAGGGGACTAGCGGGAACGGTTATCTGTACGAGCAGTACTTC.

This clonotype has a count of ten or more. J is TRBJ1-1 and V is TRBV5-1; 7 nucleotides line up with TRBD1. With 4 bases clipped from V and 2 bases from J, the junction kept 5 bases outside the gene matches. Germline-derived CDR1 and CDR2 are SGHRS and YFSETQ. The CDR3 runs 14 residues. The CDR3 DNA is TGCGCCAGCAGCGAGGGGACAGTAAACACTGAAGCTTTCTTT. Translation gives CASSEGTVNTEAFF. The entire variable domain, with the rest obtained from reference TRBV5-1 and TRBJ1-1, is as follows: KAGVTQTPRYLIKTRGQQVTLSCSPISGHRSVSWYQQTPGQGLQFLFEYFSETQRNKGNFPGRFSGRQFSNSRSEMNVSTLELGDSALYLCASSEGTVNTEAFFGQGTRLTVV.

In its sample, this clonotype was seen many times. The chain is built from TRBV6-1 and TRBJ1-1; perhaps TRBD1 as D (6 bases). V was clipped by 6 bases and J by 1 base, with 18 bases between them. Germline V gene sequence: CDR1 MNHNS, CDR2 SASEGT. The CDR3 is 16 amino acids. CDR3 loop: CASSDPGAGTNTEAFF. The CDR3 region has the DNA TGTGCCAGCAGCGACCCAGGGGCAGGGACGAACACTGAAGCTTTCTTT.

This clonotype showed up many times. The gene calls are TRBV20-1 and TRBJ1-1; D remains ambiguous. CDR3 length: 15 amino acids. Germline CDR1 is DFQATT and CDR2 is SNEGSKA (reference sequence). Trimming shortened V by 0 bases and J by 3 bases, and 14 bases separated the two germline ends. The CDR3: CSARDSGSLDTEAFF. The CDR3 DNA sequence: TGCAGTGCTAGAGATAGCGGCTCTCTGGACACTGAAGCTTTCTTT.

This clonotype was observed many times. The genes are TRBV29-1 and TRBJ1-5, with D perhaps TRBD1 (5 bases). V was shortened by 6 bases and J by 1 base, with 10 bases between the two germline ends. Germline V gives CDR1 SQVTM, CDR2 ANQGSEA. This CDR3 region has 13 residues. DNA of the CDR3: TGCAGCGTGGTCGACAGCAGCAATCAGCCCCAGCATTTT. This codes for CSVVDSSNQPQHF.

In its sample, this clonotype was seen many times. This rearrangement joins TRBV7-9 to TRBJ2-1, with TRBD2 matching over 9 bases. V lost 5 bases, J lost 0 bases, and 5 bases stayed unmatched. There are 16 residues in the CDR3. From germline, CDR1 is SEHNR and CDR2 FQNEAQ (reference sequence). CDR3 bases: TGTGCCAGCAGCCCAGCGGGAGGTCCCTCCTACAATGAGCAGTTCTTC. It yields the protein CASSPAGGPSYNEQFF.

The chain's CDR3 is CATIEGASSHEQYF. The CDR3 nucleotides are TGTGCCACCATAGAGGGGGCTAGTTCCCACGAGCAGTACTTC. V usage is TRBV15 and J usage is TRBJ2-7, with TRBD1 matching over 7 bases. The length of the CDR3 is 14 residues. The junction had 11 bases not matched to a gene; V was cut back by 7 bases and J by 5 bases. CDR1 LNHNV and CDR2 YYDKDF come from the germline V gene (reference sequence).

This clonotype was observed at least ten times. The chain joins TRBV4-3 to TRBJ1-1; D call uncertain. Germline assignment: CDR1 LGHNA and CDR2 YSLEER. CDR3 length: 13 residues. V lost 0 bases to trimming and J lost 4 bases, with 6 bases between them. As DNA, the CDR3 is TGCGCCAGCAGCCAAGATGCGGGCACTGAAGCTTTCTTT. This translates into CASSQDAGTEAFF.

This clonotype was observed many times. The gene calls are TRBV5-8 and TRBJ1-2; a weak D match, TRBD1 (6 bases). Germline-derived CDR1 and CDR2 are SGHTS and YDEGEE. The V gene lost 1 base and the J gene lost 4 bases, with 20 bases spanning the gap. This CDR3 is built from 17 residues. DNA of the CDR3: TGTGCCAGCAGCTTGAAACCGGACAGAGTACTTTTCTATGGCTACACCTTC. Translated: CASSLKPDRVLFYGYTF. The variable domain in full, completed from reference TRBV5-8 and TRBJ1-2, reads EAGVTQSPTHLIKTRGQQATLRCSPISGHTSVYWYQQALGLGLQFLLWYDEGEERNRGNFPPRFSGRQFPNYSSELNVNALELEDSALYLCASSLKPDRVLFYGYTFGSGTRLTVV.